This section outlines one T cell receptor beta chain sequence together with its context. The data were obtained in a study of blood T cell repertoires in COVID-19. V was shortened by 5 bases and J by 8 bases, with 15 bases between the two germline ends. The germline V gene encodes CDR1 LNHDA and CDR2 SQIVND (reference sequence). CDR3 size: 13 residues. Original processing notes: Reference gene primer amplification yielded estimated nucleated cell counts. Measured with immunoSEQ multiplex PCR; TCRdb has only the in-frame clones, and not every one. The D gene and trimming were derived from the DNA, and the V and J assignments and clone size from that table. The sample lists tens of thousands of clones; 82% were seen once.

The sequenced sample was peripheral blood. The receptor comes from a man aged 50-59 years with active or convalescent COVID-19. This sequence joins TRBV19 and TRBJ1-1; TRBD1 is a possible D gene (5 bases). CDR3 sequence: CASSPGQATEAFF. The CDR3 DNA reads TGTGCCAGTAGTCCCGGACAAGCCACCGAAGCTTTCTTT.